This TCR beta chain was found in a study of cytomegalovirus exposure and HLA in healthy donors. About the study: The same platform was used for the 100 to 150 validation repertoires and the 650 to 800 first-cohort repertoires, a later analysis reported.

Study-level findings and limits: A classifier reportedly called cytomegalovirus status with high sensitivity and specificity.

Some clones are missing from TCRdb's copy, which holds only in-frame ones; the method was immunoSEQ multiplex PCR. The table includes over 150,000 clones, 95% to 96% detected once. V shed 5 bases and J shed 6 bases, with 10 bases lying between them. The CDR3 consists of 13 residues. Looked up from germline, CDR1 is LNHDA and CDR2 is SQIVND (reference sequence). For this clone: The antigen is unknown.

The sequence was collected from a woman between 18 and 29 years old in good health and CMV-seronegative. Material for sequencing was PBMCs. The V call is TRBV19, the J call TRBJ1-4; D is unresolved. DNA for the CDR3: TGTGCCAGTAGTGCGGGGTACTATGAAAAACTGTTTTTT. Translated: CASSAGYYEKLFF.